This note documents a single T cell receptor (beta chain) sequence. Recovered Cohort 3 donors showed two negative PCRs, clearance, or symptom resolution. Some clones are missing from TCRdb's copy, which holds only in-frame ones; the method was immunoSEQ multiplex PCR. In the table there are about 140,000 clones, 75% to 80% of which are singletons. This sample is drawn from a study of blood T cell repertoires in COVID-19. CDR1 is MNHNS and CDR2 is SASEGT in the germline V gene. Deletions cut 0 bases from V and 8 bases from J, with 11 bases between. The CDR3 sequence is 14 residues long. Sample: PBMCs or T cells enriched from blood (not recorded which). The sequence was collected from a woman between 50 and 59 years old who had recovered from COVID-19. This chain links TRBV6-1 with TRBJ1-5; possibly TRBD1 for D (5 bases). The CDR3 here is CASSEAGARKPQHF. The CDR3 DNA follows: TGTGCCAGCAGTGAAGCTGGGGCTAGAAAGCCCCAGCATTTT.